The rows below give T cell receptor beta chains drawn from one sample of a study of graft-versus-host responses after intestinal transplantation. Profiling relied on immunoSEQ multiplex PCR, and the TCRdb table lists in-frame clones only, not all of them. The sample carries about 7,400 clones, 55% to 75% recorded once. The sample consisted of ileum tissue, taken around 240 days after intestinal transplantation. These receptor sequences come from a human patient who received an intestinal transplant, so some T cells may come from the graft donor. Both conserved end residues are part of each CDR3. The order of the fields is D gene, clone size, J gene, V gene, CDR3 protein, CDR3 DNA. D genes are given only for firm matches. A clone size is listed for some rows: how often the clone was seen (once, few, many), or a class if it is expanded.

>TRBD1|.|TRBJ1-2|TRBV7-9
CASSLQGELNIYGYTF
TGTGCCAGCAGCCTGCAGGGGGAACTAAACATCTATGGCTACACCTTC
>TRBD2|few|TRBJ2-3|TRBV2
CASSEGLAGTDTQYF
TGTGCCAGCAGTGAGGGACTAGCAGGCACAGATACGCAGTATTTT
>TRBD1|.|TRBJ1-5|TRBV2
CASSARDRGDQPQHF
TGTGCCAGCAGTGCCCGGGACAGGGGTGACCAGCCCCAGCATTTT
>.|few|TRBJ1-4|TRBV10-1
CASSDPGGNEKLFF
TGCGCCAGCAGTGATCCGGGGGGGAATGAAAAACTGTTTTTT
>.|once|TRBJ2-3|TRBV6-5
CASRVRTSTDTQYF
TGTGCCAGCAGGGTGAGAACTAGCACAGATACGCAGTATTTT
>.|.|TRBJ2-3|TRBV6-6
CASSYEVTDTQYF
TGTGCCAGCAGTTACGAGGTCACAGATACGCAGTATTTT
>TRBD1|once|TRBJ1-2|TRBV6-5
CASMDRTYGYTF
TGTGCCAGCATGGACAGGACCTATGGCTACACCTTC
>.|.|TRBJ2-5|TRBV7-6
CASSLGGGQETQYF
TGTGCCAGCAGCTTAGGGGGAGGTCAAGAGACCCAGTACTTC
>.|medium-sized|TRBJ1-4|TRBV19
CASSRQWGQGLFF
TGTGCCAGTTCACGACAATGGGGTCAGGGACTGTTTTTT
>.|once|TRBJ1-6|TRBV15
CATSTRAIFDSPLHF
TGTGCCACCAGCACCCGAGCCATATTTGATTCACCCCTCCACTTT
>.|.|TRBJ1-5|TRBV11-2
CASSVGAFRPQHF
TGTGCCAGCAGTGTCGGAGCATTTCGGCCCCAGCATTTT
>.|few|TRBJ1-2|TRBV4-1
CASSPDNYGYTF
TGCGCCAGCAGCCCGGACAACTATGGCTACACCTTC
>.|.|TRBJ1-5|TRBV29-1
CSAGVGANQPQHF
TGCAGCGCCGGCGTAGGGGCCAATCAGCCCCAGCATTTT